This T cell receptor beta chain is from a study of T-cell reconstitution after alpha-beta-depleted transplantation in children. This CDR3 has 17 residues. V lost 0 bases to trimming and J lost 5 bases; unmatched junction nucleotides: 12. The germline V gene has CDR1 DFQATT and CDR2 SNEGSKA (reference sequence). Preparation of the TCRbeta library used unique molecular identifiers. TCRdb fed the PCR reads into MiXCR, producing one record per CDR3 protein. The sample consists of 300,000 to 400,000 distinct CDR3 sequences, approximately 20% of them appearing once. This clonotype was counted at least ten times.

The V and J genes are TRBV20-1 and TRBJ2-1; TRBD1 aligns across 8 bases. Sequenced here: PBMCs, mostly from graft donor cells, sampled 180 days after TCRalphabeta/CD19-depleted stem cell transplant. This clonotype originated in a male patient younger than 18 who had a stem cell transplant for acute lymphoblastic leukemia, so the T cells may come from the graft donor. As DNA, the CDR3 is TGCAGTGCTAGAGACAGGGGGCAGGGGATTTTCGACAATGAGCAGTTCTTC. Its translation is CSARDRGQGIFDNEQFF.